This TCR beta chain comes out of a study of Tregs in tolerant kidney transplant recipients. This clone was observed a single time. Its antigen is unidentified. Overall study results and limits: Validation in larger populations is needed because few patients were studied. No direct test of biological reproducibility was done here.

The protocol was immunoSEQ multiplex PCR, while the TCRdb copy is restricted to in-frame clones and leaves out a portion. The sample lists about 59,000 clones; around 88% were seen once. Sequenced input: CD4+ T cells from blood. The TCR was taken from a human donor in good health.

The CDR3 here is CASSPEGRLEQYF. The CDR3 DNA reads TGTGCCAGCAGCCCCGAAGGGAGACTAGAGCAGTACTTC. The genes are TRBV4-2 and TRBJ2-7; maybe TRBD2 (5 bases). The germline CDR1 and CDR2 sequences are LGHNA and YNFKEQ. This CDR3 is built from 13 residues. Trimming shortened V by 4 bases and J by 7 bases, and 14 bases separated the two germline ends.